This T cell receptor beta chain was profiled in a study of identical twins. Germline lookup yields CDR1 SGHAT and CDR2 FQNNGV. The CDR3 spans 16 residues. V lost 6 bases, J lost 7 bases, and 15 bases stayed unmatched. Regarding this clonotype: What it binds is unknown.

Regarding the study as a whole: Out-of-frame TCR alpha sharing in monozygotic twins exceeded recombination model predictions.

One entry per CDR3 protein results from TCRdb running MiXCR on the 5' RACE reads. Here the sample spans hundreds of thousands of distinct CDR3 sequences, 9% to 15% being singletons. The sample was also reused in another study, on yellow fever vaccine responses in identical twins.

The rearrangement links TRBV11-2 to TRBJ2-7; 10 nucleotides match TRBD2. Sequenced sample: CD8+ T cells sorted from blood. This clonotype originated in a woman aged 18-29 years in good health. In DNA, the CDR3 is TGTGCCAGCAGTCCCGAGGGGGCTAGCGGGGGTGTGGAGCAGTACTTC. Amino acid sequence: CASSPEGASGGVEQYF. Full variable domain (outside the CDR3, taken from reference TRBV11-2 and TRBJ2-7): EAGVAQSPRYKIIEKRQSVAFWCNPISGHATLYWYQQILGQGPKLLIQFQNNGVVDDSQLPKDRFSAERLKGVDSTLKIQPAKLEDSAVYLCASSPEGASGGVEQYFGPGTRLTVT.